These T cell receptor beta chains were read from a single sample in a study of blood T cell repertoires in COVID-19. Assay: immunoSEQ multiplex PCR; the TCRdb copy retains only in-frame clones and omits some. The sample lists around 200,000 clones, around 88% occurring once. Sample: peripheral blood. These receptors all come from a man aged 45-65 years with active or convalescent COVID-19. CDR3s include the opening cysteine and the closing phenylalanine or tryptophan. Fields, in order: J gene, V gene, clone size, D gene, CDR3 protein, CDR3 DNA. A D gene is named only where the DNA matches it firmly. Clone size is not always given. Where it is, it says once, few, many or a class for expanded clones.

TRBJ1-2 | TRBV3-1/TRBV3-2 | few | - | CASSQATGYYGYTF | TGTGCCAGCAGCCAAGCAACAGGGTACTATGGCTACACCTTC
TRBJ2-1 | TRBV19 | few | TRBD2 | CASSRERNSYNEQFF | TGTGCCAGTTCGCGGGAGCGGAACTCCTACAATGAGCAGTTCTTC
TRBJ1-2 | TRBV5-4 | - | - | CASSPPPGARVGYGYTF | TGTGCCAGCAGCCCGCCCCCAGGGGCGAGGGTAGGCTATGGCTACACCTTC
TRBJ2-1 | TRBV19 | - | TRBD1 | CASSIDGTGGYNEQFF | TGTGCCAGTAGTATAGACGGGACAGGCGGATACAATGAGCAGTTCTTC
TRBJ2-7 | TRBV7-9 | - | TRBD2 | CASSRGGLATNYEQYF | TGTGCCAGCAGCCGGGGGGGACTAGCGACCAACTACGAGCAGTACTTC
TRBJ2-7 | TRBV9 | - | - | CASSVAGSRGLYEQYF | TGTGCCAGCAGCGTAGCGGGTTCTAGAGGGCTCTACGAGCAGTACTTC
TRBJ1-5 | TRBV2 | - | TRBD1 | CASSEAYRGRQPQHF | TGTGCCAGCAGTGAAGCGTACAGGGGGAGACAGCCCCAGCATTTT
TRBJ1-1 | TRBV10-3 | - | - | CAISDAGWGSEAFF | TGTGCCATCAGTGACGCCGGATGGGGCTCTGAAGCTTTCTTT
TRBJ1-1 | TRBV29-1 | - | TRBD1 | CSVAATGEAFF | TGCAGCGTAGCGGCGACAGGGGAAGCTTTCTTT
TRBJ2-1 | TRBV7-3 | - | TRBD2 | CASSSVAGLGNEQFF | TGTGCCAGCAGCTCCGTAGCGGGCCTGGGGAATGAGCAGTTCTTC
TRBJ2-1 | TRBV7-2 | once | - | CASSFPLGARNEQFF | TGTGCCAGCAGCTTCCCCCTGGGGGCGAGGAATGAGCAGTTCTTC
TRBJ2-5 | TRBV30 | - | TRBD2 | CAWSAGSGGHETQYF | TGTGCCTGGAGTGCGGGCAGCGGGGGCCATGAGACCCAGTACTTC
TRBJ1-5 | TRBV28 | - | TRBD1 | CASLQGNQPQHF | TGTGCCAGTCTACAGGGGAATCAGCCCCAGCATTTT
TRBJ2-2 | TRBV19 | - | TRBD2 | CASRTSGGAVGELFF | TGTGCCAGCAGGACTAGCGGGGGGGCCGTCGGGGAGCTGTTTTTT
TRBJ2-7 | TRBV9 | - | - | CASSASSSYEQYF | TGTGCCAGCAGCGCTAGTAGCTCCTACGAGCAGTACTTC
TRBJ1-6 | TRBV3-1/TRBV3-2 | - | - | CASSQRNSPLHF | TGTGCCAGCAGCCAGAGGAATTCACCCCTCCACTTT
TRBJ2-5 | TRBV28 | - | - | CASSPARQAIWETQYF | TGTGCCAGCAGTCCAGCCCGACAGGCGATCTGGGAGACCCAGTACTTC
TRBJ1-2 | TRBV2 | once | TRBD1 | CASSAAGGSGYTF | TGTGCCAGCAGTGCAGCAGGGGGCAGTGGCTACACCTTC
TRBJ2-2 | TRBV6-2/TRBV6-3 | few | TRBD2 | CASSSPGLAGGHTGELFF | TGTGCCAGCAGTTCTCCCGGACTAGCGGGGGGGCACACCGGGGAGCTGTTTTTT
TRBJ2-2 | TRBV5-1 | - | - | CASSSGLIDTGELFF | TGCGCCAGCAGCTCCGGGTTAATAGATACCGGGGAGCTGTTTTTT
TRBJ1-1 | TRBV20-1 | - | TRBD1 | CSASQGAAFF | TGCAGTGCTTCCCAGGGGGCAGCTTTCTTT
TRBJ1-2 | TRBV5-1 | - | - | CASSLVGGGNYGYTF | TGCGCCAGCAGCTTGGTTGGGGGAGGCAACTATGGCTACACCTTC
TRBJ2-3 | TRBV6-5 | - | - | CASSPGLSTDTQYF | TGTGCCAGCAGCCCGGGACTCTCCACAGATACGCAGTATTTT
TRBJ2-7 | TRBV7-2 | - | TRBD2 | CASSLGLAGGVSYEQYF | TGTGCCAGCAGCTTAGGCCTAGCGGGGGGGGTCTCCTACGAGCAGTACTTC
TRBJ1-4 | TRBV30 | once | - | CASGGQRNEKLFF | TGTGCCTCAGGAGGACAGAGAAATGAAAAACTGTTTTTT
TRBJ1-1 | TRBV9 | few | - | CASSVALTAMNTEAFF | TGTGCCAGCAGCGTAGCTTTGACAGCCATGAACACTGAAGCTTTCTTT
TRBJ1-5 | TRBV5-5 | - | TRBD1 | CASSPGTGDQPQHF | TGTGCCAGCAGCCCGGGGACAGGGGATCAGCCCCAGCATTTT
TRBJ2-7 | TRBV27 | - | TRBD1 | CASRKGTEYEQYF | TGTGCCAGCAGAAAAGGGACAGAGTACGAGCAGTACTTC
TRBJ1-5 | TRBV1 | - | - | CTSSQRRGRGNQPQHF | TGCACCAGCAGCCAAAGGCGGGGAAGGGGCAATCAGCCCCAGCATTTT
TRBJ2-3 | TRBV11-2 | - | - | CASSLDLDTDTQYF | TGTGCCAGCAGCTTGGACTTAGACACAGATACGCAGTATTTT
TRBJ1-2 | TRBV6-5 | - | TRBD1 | CASSWGQGDGYTF | TGTGCCAGCAGTTGGGGACAGGGGGATGGCTACACCTTC
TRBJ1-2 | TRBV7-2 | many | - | CASSLGRDNYGYTF | TGTGCCAGCAGCTTAGGGAGGGATAACTATGGCTACACCTTC
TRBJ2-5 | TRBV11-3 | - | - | CASSLDSSSETQYF | TGTGCCAGCAGCTTAGATTCTAGCTCAGAGACCCAGTACTTC
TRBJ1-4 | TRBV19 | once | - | CASTPVGLRFGKLFF | TGTGCCAGTACCCCTGTGGGCCTTCGCTTCGGAAAACTGTTTTTT
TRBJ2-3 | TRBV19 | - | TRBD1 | CASSPGQGSASTDTQYF | TGTGCCAGTAGTCCGGGACAGGGATCAGCTAGCACAGATACGCAGTATTTT
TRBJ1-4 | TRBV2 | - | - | CASSGGDEKLFF | TGTGCCAGCAGTGGCGGAGACGAAAAACTGTTTTTT
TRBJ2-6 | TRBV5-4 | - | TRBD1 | CASSVGLGGQGSGANVLTF | TGTGCCAGCAGCGTAGGTTTGGGGGGACAGGGCTCTGGGGCCAACGTCCTGACTTTC
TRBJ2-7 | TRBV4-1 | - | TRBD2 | CASSPRLAGGNRYSYEQYF | TGCGCCAGCAGCCCCAGACTAGCGGGAGGAAATAGGTACTCCTACGAGCAGTACTTC
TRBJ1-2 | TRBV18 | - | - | CASSPAGAHYGYTF | TGTGCCAGCTCACCAGCAGGGGCACACTATGGCTACACCTTC
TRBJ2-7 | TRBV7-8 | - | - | CASSAQGDEQYF | TGTGCCAGCAGCGCGCAGGGTGACGAGCAGTACTTC
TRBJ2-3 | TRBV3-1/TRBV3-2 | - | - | CASSQEGVAGAISTDTQYF | TGTGCCAGCAGCCAAGAAGGTGTGGCGGGGGCTATTAGCACAGATACGCAGTATTTT
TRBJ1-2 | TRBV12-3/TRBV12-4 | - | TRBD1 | CASTPTGVGYTF | TGTGCCAGCACCCCGACAGGGGTCGGCTACACCTTC